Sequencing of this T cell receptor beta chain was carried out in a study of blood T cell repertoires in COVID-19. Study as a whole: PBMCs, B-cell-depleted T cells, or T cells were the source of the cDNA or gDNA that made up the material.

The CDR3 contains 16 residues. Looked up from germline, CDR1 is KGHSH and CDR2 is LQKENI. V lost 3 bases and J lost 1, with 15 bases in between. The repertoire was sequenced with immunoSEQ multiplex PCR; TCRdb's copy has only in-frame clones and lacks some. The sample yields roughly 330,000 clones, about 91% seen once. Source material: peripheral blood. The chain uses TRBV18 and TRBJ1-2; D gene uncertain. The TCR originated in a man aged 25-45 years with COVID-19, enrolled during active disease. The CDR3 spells CASSPTRGESNYGYTF. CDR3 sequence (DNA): TGTGCCAGCTCACCCACCCGCGGGGAGAGTAACTATGGCTACACCTTC.